Following are 20 T cell receptor beta chains from one sample sequenced in a study of control samples from healthy donors and cancer patients. Sequencing was performed with immunoSEQ multiplex PCR; in TCRdb, only in-frame clones are kept and a portion is missing. The data hold about 150,000 clones, with roughly nine tenths observed a single time. Sequenced: blood. Receptor source: a man aged 25 to 40 in good health.

The chain has TRBV5-1 and TRBJ2-2; D may be TRBD1 (6 bases). The CDR3 has 14 amino acids. CDR1 is SGHRS, CDR2 YFSETQ, per germline. Trimming shortened V by 4 bases and J by 2 bases, and 9 bases separated the two germline ends. Written as DNA, the CDR3 is TGCGCCAGCAGCCCGGGACACAACACCGGGGAGCTGTTTTTT. Its protein product is CASSPGHNTGELFF.

This rearrangement joins TRBV7-2 to TRBJ2-7; 13 bases fit TRBD2. The V segment lost 5 bases and the J segment 4 bases; nucleotides outside the gene matches: 2. CDR1 is SGHTA and CDR2 is FQGNSA in the germline V gene. CDR3 length: 14 residues. The CDR3 DNA reads as TGTGCCAGCAGCCGGACTAGCGGGGGATACGAGCAGTACTTC. Residues: CASSRTSGGYEQYF.

The chain joins TRBV6-5 to TRBJ2-7; perhaps D is TRBD1 or TRBD2 (5 bases each). This CDR3 has 15 residues. V was shortened by 2 bases and J by 0 bases, with 11 bases between the two germline ends. Germline CDR1 and CDR2: MNHEY and SVGAGI. The CDR3 coding sequence is TGTGCCAGCAGTTACGGCGCAGGGAGCTCCTACGAGCAGTACTTC. Amino acid sequence: CASSYGAGSSYEQYF.

This clone was detected once. In nucleotides, the CDR3 is TGCAGCGTTGAAAGGGACACCAACACTGAAGCTTTCTTT. Amino acid sequence: CSVERDTNTEAFF. The V gene is TRBV29-1, the J gene TRBJ1-1, with a tentative D call TRBD1 (6 bases). Per germline, CDR1 SQVTM and CDR2 ANQGSEA. Trimming left V 2 bases short and J 2 bases short, with 9 bases between. The CDR3 is 13 residues long.

This clone has more than one count but fewer than ten. The chain is built from TRBV11-3 and TRBJ2-3; D ambiguous. Germline values: CDR1 SGHNT, CDR2 YENEEA. V gave up 1 base and J gave up 2 bases, with 13 bases separating them. The length of the CDR3 is 16 residues. CDR3 protein: CASSLGFSAHTDTQYF. CDR3 coding DNA: TGTGCCAGCAGCTTAGGGTTTTCCGCTCACACAGATACGCAGTATTTT.

CDR3 amino acids: CASSPGQGARETQYF. The CDR3 DNA reads TGTGCCAGCAGCCCAGGACAGGGGGCGAGGGAGACCCAGTACTTC. The chain has TRBV7-3 and TRBJ2-5, with TRBD1 matching over 11 bases. V was clipped by 5 bases and J by 5 bases; unmatched bases: 7. This CDR3 has 15 amino acids. CDR1 is SGHTA and CDR2 is FQGTGA in the germline V gene.

This clone appeared a single time. The V gene is TRBV2, the J gene TRBJ1-2, with TRBD1 matching 7 bases. This CDR3 is 13 amino acids long. The germline CDR1 and CDR2 sequences are SNHLY and FYNNEI. Germline trimming cut 6 bases from V and 2 bases from J; bases unmatched to any gene: 3. In nucleotides, the CDR3 is TGTGCCAGCAGACCGGGACAGAACTATGGCTACACCTTC. This gives the protein CASRPGQNYGYTF.

The CDR3 DNA reads TGTGCCAGCAGCTTGGTAGGCTCCCGCATGGGGTACAATGAGCAGTTCTTC. This gives the protein CASSLVGSRMGYNEQFF. The chain joins TRBV5-8 to TRBJ2-1; the D is unclear. Deletions cut 0 bases from V and 4 bases from J, with 17 bases between. This CDR3 has 17 amino acids. Germline V gene lookup returns CDR1 SGHTS and CDR2 YDEGEE.

This clone was seen just once. J is TRBJ1-2 and V is TRBV4-1; 11 positions match TRBD1. V lost 4 bases and J lost 1; bases outside the gene matches: 14. Germline V lookup: CDR1 MGHRA, CDR2 YSYEKL. CDR3 length equals 19 residues. The CDR3 DNA reads TGCGCCAGCAGCCCCCTACTTTGGACAGGGGGCGCTGGTAACTATGGCTACACCTTC. This gives the protein CASSPLLWTGGAGNYGYTF.

In its sample, this clone was seen once. The chain is built from TRBV6-1 and TRBJ1-4; D may be TRBD1 (5 bases). V lost 0 bases and J 8 bases, leaving 13 bases between the germline ends. Germline V lookup: CDR1 MNHNS, CDR2 SASEGT. The CDR3 length is 15 residues. CDR3 sequence: CASSEAGAGLEKLFF. As DNA, the CDR3 is TGTGCCAGCAGTGAAGCAGGGGCAGGGTTAGAAAAACTGTTTTTT.

The rearrangement joins TRBV14 to TRBJ1-1; D is undetermined. Germline loops: CDR1 SGHDN, CDR2 FVKESK. The CDR3 has 14 residues. V shed 3 bases and J shed 8 bases, with 16 bases lying between them. DNA for the CDR3: TGTGCCAGCAGCCAGCTAGGTGGAGTAAGAGAAGCTTTCTTT. Its translation: CASSQLGGVREAFF.

The chain is built from TRBV9 and TRBJ1-6; possibly TRBD1 for D (5 bases). The CDR3 runs 15 residues. V lost 4 bases, J lost 7 bases, and 15 bases lay in between. CDR1 is SGDLS, CDR2 YYNGEE, per germline. The CDR3 coding sequence is TGTGCCAGCAGCTCCCGAGGGGACCGGAATTCACCCCTCCACTTT. Its protein is CASSSRGDRNSPLHF.

This sequence joins TRBV27 and TRBJ1-1, with D tentatively TRBD1 (5 bases). The CDR3 is 16 amino acids. Trimming left V 2 bases short and J 0 bases short, with 13 bases between. Germline V gives CDR1 MNHEY, CDR2 SMNVEV (reference sequence). This chain's CDR3 is CASSLSRGLMNTEAFF. In DNA form, the CDR3 reads TGTGCCAGCAGTTTAAGTAGGGGCCTCATGAACACTGAAGCTTTCTTT.

The chain recombines TRBV2 with TRBJ2-2; 9 nucleotides line up with TRBD1. The CDR3 spans 16 residues. Germline CDR1 reads SNHLY; CDR2 reads FYNNEI. With 5 bases clipped from V and 1 base from J, the junction kept 5 bases outside the gene matches. The CDR3 sequence is CASSLQGAKNTGELFF. CDR3 sequence (DNA): TGTGCCAGCAGTCTACAGGGGGCGAAGAACACCGGGGAGCTGTTTTTT. Full variable domain (remainder filled in from reference TRBV2 and TRBJ2-2): EPEVTQTPSHQVTQMGQEVILRCVPISNHLYFYWYRQILGQKVEFLVSFYNNEISEKSEIFDDQFSVERPDGSNFTLKIRSTKLEDSAMYFCASSLQGAKNTGELFFGEGSRLTVL.

The sample holds one count of this clone. The chain couples TRBV30 to TRBJ2-5; 8 nucleotides agree with TRBD2. Germline-derived CDR1 and CDR2 are GTSNPN and SVGIG (reference sequence). Trimming took 1 base from V and 1 from J; bases not matched to a gene: 5. The CDR3 has 15 residues. The DNA for the CDR3 is TGTGCCTGGAGTGAGACTAGCGTCACCCAAGAGACCCAGTACTTC. Translation: CAWSETSVTQETQYF.

The chain's CDR3 is CASSSDPGTVLSYEQYF. CDR3 nucleotide sequence: TGTGCCAGTAGTTCCGACCCCGGGACAGTCCTCTCCTACGAGCAGTACTTC. The V call is TRBV19, the J call TRBJ2-7, with 7 bases fitting TRBD1. The germline CDR1 and CDR2 sequences are LNHDA and SQIVND (reference sequence). The CDR3 extends over 17 amino acids. The V gene end was trimmed by 5 bases and the J gene end by 0 bases; junction bases not matched to a gene: 13.

The rearrangement joins TRBV25-1 to TRBJ1-4; unclear D gene. The V gene's germline CDR1 is MGHDK and CDR2 SYGVNS. The V gene lost 4 bases and the J gene lost 0 bases, with 6 bases spanning the gap. CDR3 size: 14 residues. Here the CDR3 reads CASSAVPTNEKLFF. CDR3 bases: TGTGCCAGCAGTGCAGTCCCAACTAATGAAAAACTGTTTTTT. Combining the CDR3 with reference TRBV25-1 and TRBJ1-4 gives the whole variable domain EADIYQTPRYLVIGTGKKITLECSQTMGHDKMYWYQQDPGMELHLIHYSYGVNSTEKGDLSSESTVSRIRTEHFPLTLESARPSHTSQYLCASSAVPTNEKLFFGSGTQLSVL.

The chain uses TRBV7-7 and TRBJ2-3; 8 bases align to TRBD2. V trimming: 1 base; J trimming: 4 bases; junction bases outside the gene matches: 4. The CDR3 runs to 15 residues. CDR1 is SSHAT, CDR2 FNYEAQ, per germline (reference sequence). CDR3 residues: CASSLGSGVSDTQYF. CDR3 DNA: TGTGCCAGCAGCTTAGGTAGCGGGGTTTCAGATACGCAGTATTTT.

The V gene is TRBV3-1 (or the pseudogene TRBV3-2), the J gene TRBJ1-6; 8 bases align to TRBD1. The CDR3 has 14 amino acids. V lost 7 bases to trimming and J lost 14 bases; unmatched junction nucleotides: 13. CDR1 and CDR2 from the germline V gene are LGHDT and YNNKEL (reference sequence). CDR3 amino acids: CASTPTRTGFTLHF. For the CDR3, the DNA is TGTGCCAGCACCCCCACGAGGACAGGGTTTACCCTCCACTTT.

The rearrangement links TRBV7-9 to TRBJ1-1; TRBD1 is a possible D gene (6 bases). The CDR3 consists of 14 residues. Trimming shortened V by 5 bases and J by 1 base, and 11 bases separated the two germline ends. Germline V lookup: CDR1 SEHNR, CDR2 FQNEAQ (reference sequence). The CDR3 is CASSRRGENTEAFF. The CDR3 bases are TGTGCCAGCAGCCGAAGGGGGGAGAACACTGAAGCTTTCTTT.